Presented here are 23 T cell receptor beta chains from one specimen sequenced in a study of blood T cell repertoires in COVID-19. This table comes from immunoSEQ multiplex PCR, and its TCRdb copy is limited to in-frame clones, with some not included. The sample includes approximately 150,000 clones, around 80% seen only once; the top ten take less than 2%. The sequenced sample consisted of peripheral blood. The source is a woman in her fifties or sixties with acute or convalescent COVID-19.

This clone was seen a few times. V gene TRBV4-1 combines with J gene TRBJ2-3; 7 bases fit TRBD1. This CDR3 has 13 amino acids. The trim removed 5 bases at V and 4 bases at J, leaving 3 bases unmatched. CDR1 and CDR2 from the germline V gene are MGHRA and YSYEKL. The CDR3 nucleotides are TGCGCCAGCAGCAGGGGGCTAGCAGATACGCAGTATTTT. Amino acids: CASSRGLADTQYF.

V is TRBV7-2 and J is TRBJ2-7, with unresolved D. The CDR3 sequence is 12 residues long. With 5 bases removed from V and 2 bases from J, the gap between germline ends came to 7 bases. Germline V gives CDR1 SGHTA, CDR2 FQGNSA. This CDR3 is CASSIQTYEQYF. The CDR3 DNA reads as TGTGCCAGCAGCATTCAAACCTACGAGCAGTACTTC.

J is TRBJ2-1 and V is TRBV21-1; the table names TRBD1, a call not compared with the DNA. TRBV21-1 is termed a pseudogene. This CDR3 spans 13 amino acids. CDR3 bases: TGTGCCAGCAGGCAGGGAAGGGTGAATGAGCAGTTCTTC. Translating it yields CASRQGRVNEQFF.

This chain connects TRBV7-2 to TRBJ2-7; 8 nucleotides agree with TRBD1. V lost 1 base to trimming and J lost 3 bases; unmatched junction nucleotides: 5. The CDR3 extends over 15 amino acids. Germline loops: CDR1 SGHTA, CDR2 FQGNSA. The CDR3 sequence is CASSLGTGLVYEQYF. The CDR3 region has the DNA TGTGCCAGCAGCTTAGGGACAGGGTTGGTCTACGAGCAGTACTTC.

The rearrangement joins TRBV18 to TRBJ2-7, with D possibly being TRBD1 (7 bases). The V gene lost 2 bases and the J gene lost 5 bases, with 10 bases spanning the gap. The CDR3 loop spans 13 amino acids. Germline V gene data show CDR1 as KGHSH and CDR2 as LQKENI. CDR3 nucleotide sequence: TGTGCCAGCTCACCATCCAGGGGGGACGAGCAGTACTTC. Translated: CASSPSRGDEQYF.

This sequence joins TRBV15 and TRBJ2-1; 7 bases align to TRBD2. CDR3 length: 16 amino acids. The germline CDR1 and CDR2 sequences are LNHNV and YYDKDF (reference sequence). V gave up 0 bases and J gave up 7 bases; unmatched junction bases: 9. CDR3: CATSRDRAGVGNEQFF. The CDR3 DNA reads TGTGCCACCAGCAGAGATCGGGCGGGAGTAGGAAATGAGCAGTTCTTC. Full variable domain (outside the CDR3, taken from reference TRBV15 and TRBJ2-1): DAMVIQNPRYQVTQFGKPVTLSCSQTLNHNVMYWYQQKSSQAPKLLFHYYDKDFNNEADTPDNFQSRRPNTSFCFLDIRSPGLGDTAMYLCATSRDRAGVGNEQFFGPGTRLTVL.

The genes are TRBV6-2 or TRBV6-3 and TRBJ2-7, with TRBD2 matching over 8 bases. The CDR3 consists of 16 residues. The V segment lost 6 bases and the J segment 4 bases; nucleotides outside the gene matches: 14. Germline-derived CDR1 and CDR2 are MNHEY and SVGEGT. DNA for the CDR3: TGTGCCAGCAGCCGGCCAAGCGGGAGTTTGCAGTACGAGCAGTACTTC. Protein sequence: CASSRPSGSLQYEQYF.

V and J are TRBV5-6 and TRBJ1-1; D gene unclear. The length of the CDR3 is 12 residues. Germline lookup yields CDR1 SGHDT and CDR2 YYEEEE. V gave up 2 bases and J gave up 11 bases, with 13 bases separating them. Here the CDR3 reads CASSFLERPAFF. The CDR3 DNA reads TGTGCCAGCAGCTTTTTGGAGCGTCCGGCTTTCTTT.

The sample holds one count of this clone. The chain uses TRBV6-5 and TRBJ1-2; 8 bases are a match to TRBD1. The CDR3 sequence is 13 residues long. Germline V CDR1 and CDR2: MNHEY, SVGAGI. V lost 6 bases, J lost 4 bases, and 4 bases stayed unmatched. The CDR3 nucleotides are TGTGCCAGCAGCCGGACAGGGATCTATGGCTACACCTTC. This codes for CASSRTGIYGYTF.

The chain couples TRBV2 to TRBJ1-5; no clear D. V lost 4 bases and J lost 1, with 11 bases in between. CDR1 SNHLY and CDR2 FYNNEI come from the germline V gene. This CDR3 comprises 15 residues. The CDR3 loop is CASSGTSGSNQPQHF. CDR3 sequence (DNA): TGTGCCAGCAGTGGGACTTCTGGCAGCAATCAGCCCCAGCATTTT.

This clone was seen just once. V is TRBV28 and J is TRBJ2-7; D perhaps matches TRBD2 (6 bases). The CDR3 loop spans 13 amino acids. Germline lookup yields CDR1 MDHEN and CDR2 SYDVKM. The V end lost 5 bases, the J end lost 0 bases, and 8 bases lay between the germline ends. The CDR3 sequence: CASSDGGSYEQYF. CDR3 sequence (DNA): TGTGCCAGCAGTGACGGGGGCTCCTACGAGCAGTACTTC.

The V gene is TRBV24-1, the J gene TRBJ2-7, with 7 bases matching TRBD1. The germline V gene has CDR1 KGHDR and CDR2 SFDVKD. The CDR3 consists of 13 residues. V lost 5 bases to trimming and J lost 6 bases; unmatched junction nucleotides: 6. The CDR3 DNA reads as TGTGCCACCAGTGCTCCGGACAGGTTCGAGCAGTACTTC. It yields the protein CATSAPDRFEQYF.

In this sample, this clone turned up a few times. The chain recombines TRBV6-1 with TRBJ1-5, with unresolved D. Trimming shortened V by 3 bases and J by 1 base, and 10 bases separated the two germline ends. The CDR3 is 15 amino acids. Germline V gene data show CDR1 as MNHNS and CDR2 as SASEGT. The CDR3 DNA reads TGTGCCAGCAGTGAGCTGCCACAAAGCAATCAGCCCCAGCATTTT. As protein: CASSELPQSNQPQHF.

This clone has just a few counts. The chain has TRBV5-6 and TRBJ2-5, with D possibly matching TRBD2 (6 bases). The CDR3 length is 14 residues. V was trimmed by 0 bases and J by 5 bases, leaving 11 bases between them. Germline V gene lookup returns CDR1 SGHDT and CDR2 YYEEEE. This CDR3 is CASSLAGGDETQYF. The CDR3 nucleotides are TGTGCCAGCAGCTTGGCAGGAGGGGATGAGACCCAGTACTTC.

Notes on this clone: A read error may account for a junction end that differs from germline. The chain couples TRBV7-9 to TRBJ2-5; 9 nucleotides agree with TRBD1. CDR1 and CDR2 (germline): SEHNR, FQNEAQ (reference sequence). The CDR3 covers 12 residues. The CDR3 is CASSLADRGNNF. The CDR3 DNA sequence: TGTGCCAGCAGCTTAGCCGACAGGGGGAACAACTTC.

By share of the sample, this clone is medium-sized. The chain is built from TRBV6-1 and TRBJ1-2, with D perhaps TRBD1 (6 bases). CDR3 length: 18 residues. V lost 4 bases to trimming and J lost 1 base, with 22 bases between them. In germline, CDR1 is MNHNS, CDR2 SASEGT. The chain's CDR3 is CASSGFTVVDSLNYGYTF. The CDR3 DNA reads TGTGCCAGCAGTGGGTTTACGGTCGTGGACAGTCTTAACTATGGCTACACCTTC.

This sequence joins TRBV11-3 and TRBJ2-1; 13 bases are shared with TRBD2. V lost 5 bases, J lost 5 bases, and 6 bases stayed unmatched. The CDR3 runs to 16 residues. The germline CDR1 and CDR2 sequences are SGHNT and YENEEA. The CDR3 reads CASSRAGTSGNNEQFF. The CDR3 DNA reads TGTGCCAGCAGCCGGGCCGGGACTAGCGGGAACAATGAGCAGTTCTTC.

This rearrangement joins TRBV5-7 to TRBJ2-3; D is possibly TRBD2 (6 bases). TRBV5-7 is treated as an ORF (open reading frame) with a function not yet certain. The CDR3 loop spans 19 amino acids. Trimming left V 1 base short and J 3 bases short, with 24 bases between. The CDR3 reads CASSLNRDSPGSATDTQYF. In DNA form, the CDR3 reads TGTGCCAGCAGCTTGAACCGGGACTCACCGGGTAGTGCGACAGATACGCAGTATTTT.

This clone was picked up a small number of times. The rearrangement uses TRBV10-2 and TRBJ2-5; the D gene is possibly TRBD1 (5 bases). The germline V and J ends were trimmed by 3 bases and 5 bases, with 10 bases remaining between them. The CDR3 is 13 residues long. CDR1 WSHSY and CDR2 SAAADI come from the germline V gene. CDR3 sequence reads: CASSEQAWETQYF. Written as DNA, the CDR3 is TGCGCCAGCAGTGAACAGGCGTGGGAGACCCAGTACTTC.

This chain uses TRBV4-1 with TRBJ1-3; 8 bases align to TRBD1. CDR1 MGHRA and CDR2 YSYEKL come from the germline V gene. CDR3 length: 14 residues. The V segment lost 5 bases and the J segment 3 bases; nucleotides outside the gene matches: 3. Here the CDR3 DNA reads TGCGCCAGCAGCTCCACAGGGGGTGGAAACACCATATATTTT. Translating it yields CASSSTGGGNTIYF.

V gene TRBV18 combines with J gene TRBJ2-2; 9 bases line up with TRBD1. This CDR3 is 16 amino acids long. Germline trimming cut 5 bases from V and 4 bases from J; bases unmatched to any gene: 8. Per germline, CDR1 KGHSH and CDR2 LQKENI. Here the CDR3 DNA reads TGTGCCAGCTCAGCCCCCGGGACAGGGCCCACCGGGGAGCTGTTTTTT. It encodes CASSAPGTGPTGELFF.

The gene calls are TRBV19 and TRBJ2-2; D unresolved. Germline V gene sequence: CDR1 LNHDA, CDR2 SQIVND (reference sequence). Trimming took off 5 bases at V and 7 bases at J, with 17 bases between the two ends. This CDR3 spans 15 amino acids. CDR3 sequence (DNA): TGTGCCAGTAGTGCCCCCGGTCGTATCTACGGGGAGCTGTTTTTT. Residues: CASSAPGRIYGELFF.

The chain couples TRBV5-8 to TRBJ2-2, with D maybe TRBD2 (6 bases). The CDR3 is 15 amino acids. Germline values: CDR1 SGHTS, CDR2 YDEGEE. V lost 4 bases to trimming and J lost 6 bases, with 16 bases between them. CDR3 loop: CASSPAGSGAGELFF. The CDR3 DNA reads as TGTGCCAGCAGCCCCGCGGGGAGTGGAGCCGGGGAGCTGTTTTTT.